A single sample gave rise to the 5 T cell receptor beta chains below, sequenced in a study of shared clonotypes between healthy human individuals (dated by TCRdb to between 2020 and 2021). Libraries were prepared through the immunoSEQ multiplex PCR assay. TCRdb mirrors the immuneACCESS table, restricted to in-frame sequences. Some clones are absent from its copies; in checked studies, under half trace to an unresolved V gene, and the reason for the others is unknown. The table for this sample lists around 2,000,000 clones; roughly 96% of them were counted only once. The ten most abundant clones make up roughly 0.13% of the sample. The specimen was naive CD4+ T cells sorted from blood. The cell subset or site label for this specimen denotes: CD45RA+ positively selected. These receptors all stem from a man between 18 and 35 years old in good health.

CDR3 nucleotides: TGCGCCAGCAGCCAGGGGGAACTTTTAACCCCTACGAGGGAGCAGTACTTC. Its translation: CASSQGELLTPTREQYF. This chain links TRBV4-1 with TRBJ2-7; either TRBD1 or TRBD2 may fit D (5 bases each). CDR3 length: 17 amino acids. Germline CDR1 and CDR2: MGHRA and YSYEKL. The V gene lost 3 bases and the J gene lost 7 bases, with 25 bases spanning the gap.

The chain recombines TRBV20-1 with TRBJ1-4, with unresolved D. CDR3 length: 11 residues. The V end lost 1 base, the J end lost 11 bases, and 8 bases lay between the germline ends. Germline V gene sequence: CDR1 DFQATT, CDR2 SNEGSKA (reference sequence). The CDR3 bases are TGCAGTGCTAGAGGAGGCGGGAAACTGTTTTTT. Translation: CSARGGGKLFF.

The V call is TRBV20-1, the J call TRBJ1-1; tentative D call: TRBD1 (5 bases). CDR3 length: 11 amino acids. The V and J ends lost 4 bases and 6 bases respectively, with 9 bases between them. CDR1 and CDR2 from the germline V gene are DFQATT and SNEGSKA (reference sequence). CDR3 sequence: CSATGSAEAFF. The DNA for the CDR3 is TGCAGTGCTACAGGGTCGGCTGAAGCTTTCTTT.

As regards this clone: Other DNA sequences in this specimen translate into the identical CDR3. This sequence joins TRBV9 and TRBJ1-1; possible D gene TRBD1, 5 bases. V was clipped by 0 bases and J by 4 bases, with 7 bases between them. This CDR3 has 13 amino acids. Per the germline V gene, CDR1 is SGDLS and CDR2 is YYNGEE. CDR3 sequence: CASSVGQGTEAFF. In DNA form, the CDR3 reads TGTGCCAGCAGCGTAGGGCAGGGCACTGAAGCTTTCTTT.

V usage is TRBV5-1 and J usage is TRBJ2-7, with D tentatively TRBD1 (6 bases). This CDR3 is built from 16 residues. V lost 0 bases and J 1 base, leaving 14 bases between the germline ends. Per germline, CDR1 SGHRS and CDR2 YFSETQ. CDR3 region: CASSLASGQSSYEQYF. CDR3 nucleotide sequence: TGCGCCAGCAGCTTGGCCAGCGGACAGAGTTCCTACGAGCAGTACTTC.